The clone carrying this T cell receptor (beta chain) was detected a few times. As yet, its antigen is unknown. Germline CDR1 reads MGHDK; CDR2 reads SYGVNS. With V trimmed by 6 bases and J by 2 bases, 3 bases remained unmatched. CDR3 length: 14 amino acids. Naive, central memory, regulatory and stem cell-like memory cells within the CD4+ compartment were sorted using CD45RO/CCR7/CD25/CD127/CD95/CD27. The data stem from a study of beta chain features in type 1 diabetes. Study-level results: Patients' naive, central memory and Treg TCRB repertoires seemed closer to one another than those of healthy donors. Shortening that was moderate but significant affected the TCRB CDR3s of Type 1 diabetes patients in all four CD4+ subsets.

The isolated RNA, all of it, was reverse transcribed, so expressed TCRB transcripts were what got sequenced. Naive, central memory and regulatory T cell samples came to a mean of around 3.5 million reads. Sequencing used immunoSEQ multiplex PCR; TCRdb keeps in-frame clones, though not all of them. The data contain fewer than 450,000 clones, approximately 13% of them singletons. The sequenced sample consisted of naive CD4+ T cells from blood. The gene calls are TRBV25-1 and TRBJ2-1; TRBD2 matches 8 bases. The clonotype was recovered from a woman under 30 with type 1 diabetes. This CDR3 reads CASRQRGPYNEQFF. The CDR3 DNA is TGTGCCAGCAGACAGCGGGGGCCCTACAATGAGCAGTTCTTC.